This entry features one T cell receptor (beta chain) sequence. Antigen specificity is unknown. These data belong to a study of vaccination effects on CD4 cells after COVID-19. Study-wide points: In healthy vaccinees, only 1 of 255 vaccine-induced clones cross-reacted with common cold coronaviruses.

TCRdb's table, derived via immunoSEQ multiplex PCR, lists solely in-frame clones and lacks some. The sample lists tens of thousands of clones, roughly 70% occurring once. Germline lookup yields CDR1 MNHEY and CDR2 SVGEGT. CDR3 size: 13 residues. Between the trimmed V and J ends, which lost 2 bases and 5 bases, there was a span of 7 bases. ViraFEST used viral peptide pools to expand antigen-specific CD4+ T cells before sequencing. Culture proceeded for about ten days, and CD4+ T cells were then isolated. No vaccinee had earlier SARS-CoV-2 infection, and nucleocapsid antibodies were negative. Cells had half their medium changed to IL-2 medium on days 3 and 7.

The specimen was CD4+ T cells from PBMCs cultured with SARS-CoV-2 spike peptides, collected before COVID-19 vaccination. The chain uses TRBV6-2 or TRBV6-3 and TRBJ2-1; perhaps TRBD1 as D (6 bases). The TCR originated in a human donor who received a COVID-19 vaccine. The CDR3 region has the DNA TGTGCCAGCAGTTACCGGGACAACAATGAGCAGTTCTTC. Amino acids: CASSYRDNNEQFF.